This T cell receptor (beta chain) is from a study of CD8 T cells in ankylosing spondylitis. Findings of the study overall: Reportedly, matched ankylosing spondylitis synovial fluid was significantly enriched for disease-linked clones. Ankylosing spondylitis blood seemed to carry a telltale TCR beta motif made of under 10 highly homologous variants. In peripheral blood, disease-linked CD8+ clones occurred at relatively low frequencies. Existing reports had already noted some motif variants in reactive arthritis synovial fluid and blood.

This clonotype was observed at least ten times. Its antigen is undetermined. TCRdb re-called the 5' RACE reads with MiXCR, one entry per CDR3 protein. The sample holds 500,000 to 650,000 distinct CDR3 sequences, about 5.4% seen once. Germline lookup yields CDR1 DFQATT and CDR2 SNEGSKA (reference sequence). Trimming took 3 bases from V and 1 from J, leaving 12 bases between them. The CDR3 sequence is 14 residues long. Sequenced input: blood, either unsorted or a sorted T cell fraction (not recorded which). The chain combines TRBV20-1 with TRBJ1-1, with D possibly matching TRBD1 (5 bases). The sequence derives from a male donor with ankylosing spondylitis. The CDR3 DNA sequence: TGCAGTGCTAGGTGGGGGGGGAGGAACACTGAAGCTTTCTTT. Encoded protein: CSARWGGRNTEAFF.